A selection of T cell receptor beta chains follows, all from one sample in a study of blood T cell repertoires in COVID-19. Sequenced by immunoSEQ multiplex PCR; TCRdb stores in-frame clones only, minus some. In the table there are about 330,000 clones, 70% to 90% of which are singletons. Specimen: peripheral blood. These receptors were collected from a human donor in a cohort sampled during active COVID-19. Both conserved end residues are part of each CDR3. A D gene is named only where the DNA matches it firmly. Clone size is not always given. Where it is, it says once, few, many or a class for expanded clones.

D | J | V | size | CDR3 | DNA
TRBD2 | TRBJ2-4 | TRBV19 | - | CASRLAGDWDIQYF | TGTGCCAGTAGACTAGCGGGGGACTGGGACATTCAGTACTTC
TRBD1 | TRBJ1-5 | TRBV5-5 | many | CASSPGQGLSNPQHF | TGTGCCAGCAGCCCTGGACAGGGGTTATCAAACCCCCAGCATTTT
TRBD1 | TRBJ2-7 | TRBV5-1 | few | CASSPARGQGTYEQYF | TGCGCCAGCAGCCCCGCCCGCGGACAGGGGACCTACGAGCAGTACTTC
- | TRBJ2-3 | TRBV3-1/TRBV3-2 | - | CASSHRESDTQYF | TGTGCCAGCAGCCATCGGGAATCAGATACGCAGTATTTT
- | TRBJ1-2 | TRBV24-1 | - | CATSDFAVNYGYTF | TGTGCCACCAGTGATTTCGCAGTTAACTATGGCTACACCTTC
TRBD1 | TRBJ2-1 | TRBV30 | - | CAWSVGTVLGEQFF | TGTGCCTGGAGCGTGGGGACAGTCCTGGGTGAGCAGTTCTTC
TRBD1 | TRBJ1-3 | TRBV5-1 | - | CASSLTGAGNTIYF | TGCGCCAGCAGCCTGACAGGGGCGGGAAACACCATATATTTT
TRBD1 | TRBJ1-1 | TRBV6-1 | - | CASSDTTGGTEAFF | TGTGCCAGCAGTGATACTACAGGGGGCACTGAAGCTTTCTTT
TRBD1 | TRBJ2-7 | TRBV24-1 | few | CATSDPGQGREQYF | TGTGCCACCAGTGACCCGGGACAGGGACGCGAGCAGTACTTC
TRBD1 | TRBJ1-2 | TRBV19 | - | CASSILTGGGSGYTF | TGTGCCAGTAGTATTCTAACAGGGGGCGGTTCCGGCTACACCTTC
- | TRBJ2-1 | TRBV18 | - | CASSFGKNNEQFF | TGTGCCAGCTCATTCGGGAAAAACAATGAGCAGTTCTTC
TRBD1 | TRBJ1-5 | TRBV5-1 | - | CASSWGTGDSNQPQHF | TGCGCCAGCAGCTGGGGGACAGGGGATAGCAATCAGCCCCAGCATTTT
- | TRBJ1-2 | TRBV6-6 | - | CASSYSDNFNYGYTF | TGTGCCAGCAGTTACTCCGACAACTTCAACTATGGCTACACCTTC
- | TRBJ1-3 | TRBV9 | - | CASSVEGGTSGNTIYF | TGTGCCAGCAGCGTAGAAGGTGGGACATCTGGAAACACCATATATTTT
- | TRBJ2-5 | TRBV4-1 | - | CASSQDFRPTGGQETQYF | TGCGCCAGCAGCCAAGACTTCCGACCCACAGGAGGACAGGAGACCCAGTACTTC
TRBD1 | TRBJ1-4 | TRBV27 | - | CASSFSGTGPEKLFF | TGTGCCAGCAGTTTTTCCGGGACAGGGCCAGAAAAACTGTTTTTT
- | TRBJ2-5 | TRBV6-2/TRBV6-3 | few | CASSVLLSPLGETQYF | TGTGCCAGCAGTGTATTACTATCCCCTCTCGGGGAGACCCAGTACTTC
TRBD1 | TRBJ1-6 | TRBV5-1 | - | CASSLTGGNNSPLHF | TGCGCCAGCAGCTTGACAGGGGGTAATAATTCACCCCTCCACTTT
- | TRBJ2-5 | TRBV5-1 | few | CASSQGDQVGQETQYF | TGCGCCAGCAGTCAGGGTGACCAGGTGGGCCAAGAGACCCAGTACTTC
TRBD1 | TRBJ2-7 | TRBV27 | - | CASSFSPGTVSYEQYF | TGTGCCAGCAGCTTTTCTCCCGGGACAGTCTCCTACGAGCAGTACTTC
- | TRBJ1-2 | TRBV7-9 | - | CASSSRQGNYGYTF | TGTGCCAGCAGCTCCCGCCAGGGTAACTATGGCTACACCTTC
- | TRBJ1-1 | TRBV18 | - | CASSITARGTFMNTEAFF | TGTGCCAGCTCTATCACCGCCAGGGGCACCTTTATGAACACTGAAGCTTTCTTT
- | TRBJ2-7 | TRBV3-1/TRBV3-2 | once | CASSPRGAVTYEQYF | TGTGCCAGCAGCCCCCGCGGGGCGGTGACCTACGAGCAGTACTTC
TRBD1 | TRBJ2-7 | TRBV4-2 | - | CASSRDRDRVAEQYF | TGTGCCAGCAGCCGAGACCGGGACAGGGTAGCCGAGCAGTACTTC
- | TRBJ1-1 | TRBV7-9 | - | CASSPTGPEAFF | TGTGCCAGCAGCCCCACAGGGCCTGAAGCTTTCTTT
- | TRBJ1-4 | TRBV15 | - | CATSRSRGDYATNEKLFF | TGTGCCACCAGCAGATCACGTGGAGACTACGCAACTAATGAAAAACTGTTTTTT
- | TRBJ1-5 | TRBV28 | - | CASRPGQRNQPQHF | TGTGCCAGCAGGCCCGGACAGCGCAATCAGCCCCAGCATTTT
- | TRBJ2-7 | TRBV29-1 | - | CSVGGLASTYEQYF | TGCAGCGTTGGGGGTCTAGCGAGTACCTACGAGCAGTACTTC
- | TRBJ2-1 | TRBV6-2/TRBV6-3 | - | CASSYEERDEQFF | TGTGCCAGCAGTTACGAAGAGCGGGATGAGCAGTTCTTC
TRBD2 | TRBJ2-3 | TRBV4-2 | - | CASSQRLAGTDTQYF | TGTGCCAGCAGCCAAAGACTAGCTGGCACAGATACGCAGTATTTT
- | TRBJ1-2 | TRBV10-2 | - | CASSENTANYGYTF | TGCGCCAGCAGTGAAAATACGGCTAACTATGGCTACACCTTC
- | TRBJ2-2 | TRBV18 | - | CASSQGTNTGELFF | TGTGCCAGCTCACAGGGGACAAACACCGGGGAGCTGTTTTTT
TRBD2 | TRBJ2-1 | TRBV4-1 | few | CAASSGASYNEQFF | TGCGCCGCCTCAAGCGGGGCCTCCTACAATGAGCAGTTCTTC
- | TRBJ2-7 | TRBV5-1 | - | CASSFQEGRAGGGQYF | TGCGCCAGCAGCTTCCAGGAAGGCAGGGCCGGGGGAGGGCAGTACTTC
- | TRBJ1-1 | TRBV18 | - | CASSRSGNTEAFF | TGTGCCAGCTCACGGTCCGGGAACACTGAAGCTTTCTTT
- | TRBJ2-1 | TRBV19 | - | CASRPSGGNEQFF | TGTGCCAGTAGACCGTCCGGGGGCAATGAGCAGTTCTTC
TRBD1 | TRBJ2-7 | TRBV5-1 | - | CASSLAGTGRNYEQYF | TGCGCCAGCAGCTTGGCCGGGACAGGGAGGAATTACGAGCAGTACTTC